Below are 5 T cell receptor beta chains sequenced from a single sample in a study of T-cell reconstitution after alpha-beta-depleted transplantation in children listed by TCRdb under 2016. Libraries were prepared through PCR. Instrument on record: Illumina HiSeq 2500. To normalize quantification of the TCRbeta repertoire, the TCR libraries were built with molecular barcoding that relied on unique molecular identifiers. TCRdb reprocessed the public reads (quality trimming at Q25 with fastp, clone calling with MiXCR) and kept in-frame beta chains. Here each entry gathers all rows of one CDR3 protein and keeps the most common genes and DNA. The sample table holds 640,000 or so distinct CDR3 sequences, of which over 15% were seen once. The ten largest clonotypes hold 0.85% to 1.3% of the sample. The source was PBMCs from the stem cell graft donor, collected from the stem cell graft. The origin of the receptors is a human donor who donated a stem cell graft to a child with acute myeloid leukemia.

This clonotype was observed at least ten times. This sequence joins TRBV20-1 and TRBJ2-1; no clear D gene. Trimming stripped 5 bases from V and 7 bases from J, with 12 bases between. The CDR3 has 12 residues. Germline assignment: CDR1 DFQATT and CDR2 SNEGSKA (reference sequence). CDR3: CSASPGQNEQFF. DNA of the CDR3: TGCAGTGCTTCCCCTGGGCAAAATGAGCAGTTCTTC.

There are a few counts of this clonotype. The chain recombines TRBV5-1 with TRBJ2-7; weak D call: TRBD2 (6 bases). The V end was cut by 2 bases, the J end by 6 bases, with 12 bases between. The germline CDR1 and CDR2 sequences are SGHRS and YFSETQ. This CDR3 has 13 amino acids. The CDR3 is CASSLRGGFEQYF. For the CDR3, the DNA is TGCGCCAGCAGCTTAAGAGGAGGGTTCGAGCAGTACTTC.

This clonotype turned up a few times. This chain links TRBV20-1 with TRBJ1-5; D may be TRBD1 (6 bases). This CDR3 comprises 14 residues. With 4 bases removed from V and 5 bases from J, the gap between germline ends came to 15 bases. From germline, CDR1 is DFQATT and CDR2 SNEGSKA (reference sequence). The CDR3 DNA reads TGCAGTGCTACGACAGGCCCTTCGGATCAGCCCCAGCATTTT. Amino acids: CSATTGPSDQPQHF.

This clonotype has a count of ten or more. V usage is TRBV7-3 and J usage is TRBJ2-3, with 8 positions matching TRBD1. This CDR3 comprises 14 residues. The V and J ends lost 4 bases and 6 bases, in that order; junction bases with no gene match: 6. CDR1 is SGHTA, CDR2 FQGTGA, per germline. CDR3 residues: CASSSRTGSDTQYF. CDR3 bases: TGTGCCAGCAGCTCCCGGACAGGGTCGGATACGCAGTATTTT.

As concerns this clonotype: This CDR3 is missing its conserved last phenylalanine or tryptophan, likely due to a read error. The CDR3: CAWSAGDEQFL. The DNA of the CDR3 is TGTGCCTGGAGTGCGGGAGACGAGCAGTTCTTG. The chain combines TRBV30 with TRBJ2-1, with D possibly matching TRBD2 (6 bases). The germline V gene has CDR1 GTSNPN and CDR2 SVGIG (reference sequence). This CDR3 region has 11 residues. The V end lost 1 base, the J end lost 10 bases, and 8 bases lay between the germline ends.